This T cell receptor (beta chain) was recovered during a study of blood T cell repertoires in COVID-19. The CDR3 totals 14 residues. The germline CDR1 and CDR2 sequences are SGHTA and FQGNSA. V shed 4 bases and J 6 bases; nucleotides not matched to a gene: 4. Per the original data handling: Nucleated cell number was recorded as an estimate derived from reference gene primer amplification. Measured with immunoSEQ multiplex PCR; TCRdb has only the in-frame clones, and not every one. Clonal size and the V and J genes are those of that table, whereas D and trimming came from the DNA. The profile shows tens of thousands of clones, 87% of them singletons.

The chain is built from TRBV7-2 and TRBJ1-1; 11 positions match TRBD1. This receptor was obtained from a man between 60 and 70 years old with acute or convalescent COVID-19. Sequencing input: peripheral blood. The CDR3 here is CASSSGQGVPEAFF. Written as DNA, the CDR3 is TGTGCCAGCAGCTCGGGACAGGGGGTACCTGAAGCTTTCTTT. The complete variable domain, with remaining parts taken from reference TRBV7-2 and TRBJ1-1, reads GAGVSQSPSNKVTEKGKDVELRCDPISGHTALYWYRQSLGQGLEFLIYFQGNSAPDKSGLPSDRFSAERTGGSVSTLTIQRTQQEDSAVYLCASSSGQGVPEAFFGQGTRLTVV.